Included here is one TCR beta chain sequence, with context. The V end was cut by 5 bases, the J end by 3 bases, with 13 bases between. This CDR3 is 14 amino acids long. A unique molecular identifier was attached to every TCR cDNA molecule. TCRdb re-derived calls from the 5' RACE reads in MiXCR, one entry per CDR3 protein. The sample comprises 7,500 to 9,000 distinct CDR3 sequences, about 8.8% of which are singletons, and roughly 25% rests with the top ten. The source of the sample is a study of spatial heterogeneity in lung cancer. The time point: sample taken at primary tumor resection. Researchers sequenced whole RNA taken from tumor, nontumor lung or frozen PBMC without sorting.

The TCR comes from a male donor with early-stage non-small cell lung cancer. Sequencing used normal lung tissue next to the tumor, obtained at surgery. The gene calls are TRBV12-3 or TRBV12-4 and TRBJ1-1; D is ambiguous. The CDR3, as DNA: TGTGCCAGCAGTACGCGGACGGTAGACACTGAAGCTTTCTTT. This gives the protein CASSTRTVDTEAFF.